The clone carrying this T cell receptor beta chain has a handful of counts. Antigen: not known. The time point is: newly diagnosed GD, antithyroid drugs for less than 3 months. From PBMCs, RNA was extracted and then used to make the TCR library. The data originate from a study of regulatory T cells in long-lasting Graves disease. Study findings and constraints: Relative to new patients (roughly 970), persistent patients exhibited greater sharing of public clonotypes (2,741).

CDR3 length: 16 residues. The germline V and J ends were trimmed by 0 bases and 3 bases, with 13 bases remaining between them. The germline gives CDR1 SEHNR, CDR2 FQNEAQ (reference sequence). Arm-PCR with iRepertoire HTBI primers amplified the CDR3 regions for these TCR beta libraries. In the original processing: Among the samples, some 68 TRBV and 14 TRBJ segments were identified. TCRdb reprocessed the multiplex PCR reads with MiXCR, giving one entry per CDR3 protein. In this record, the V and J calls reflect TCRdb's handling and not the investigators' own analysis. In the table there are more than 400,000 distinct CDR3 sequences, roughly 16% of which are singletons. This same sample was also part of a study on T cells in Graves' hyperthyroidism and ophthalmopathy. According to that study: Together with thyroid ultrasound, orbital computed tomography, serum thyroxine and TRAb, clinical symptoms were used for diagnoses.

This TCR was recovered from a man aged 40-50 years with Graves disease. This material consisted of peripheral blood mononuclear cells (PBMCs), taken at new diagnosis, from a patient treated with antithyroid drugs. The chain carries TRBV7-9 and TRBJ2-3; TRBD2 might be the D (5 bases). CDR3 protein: CASSLARSGLTDTQYF. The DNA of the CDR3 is TGTGCCAGCAGCTTAGCGCGAAGCGGCCTAACAGATACGCAGTATTTT.